This T cell receptor beta chain was retrieved from a study of Ad26.COV2.S vaccination and SARS-CoV-2 variants. About the study: The donor participated in the COV1001 trial, in its Ad26.COV2.S arm. Overall study results and limits: Vaccine recipients showed a spike-specific TCR breadth that was higher than in placebo recipients.

As to this clone: As yet, its antigen is unknown.

This table comes from immunoSEQ multiplex PCR, and its TCRdb copy is limited to in-frame clones, with some not included. The sample shows hundreds of thousands of clones, more than 80% of them seen only once. Trimming pared 5 bases from V and 3 bases from J, leaving 11 bases between. The germline CDR1 and CDR2 sequences are MRHNA and SNTAGT. There are 14 residues in the CDR3. Documented treatment: over 15 received Ad26.COV2.S at low or high dose, single or two shots; five or six received placebo; per-sample allocation not given. Samples came from day 63 after the first vaccine or placebo injection. This vaccine is an Ad26 vector that expresses the Wuhan-strain SARS-CoV-2 spike.

The sequenced sample was peripheral blood, obtained in a trial of Ad26.COV2.S vaccine versus placebo. This clonotype was sampled from a person between 18 and 59 years old who received the Ad26.COV2.S COVID-19 vaccine or a placebo. The V and J genes are TRBV6-4 and TRBJ2-1; D may match TRBD1 or TRBD2 (7 bases each). CDR3 in DNA: TGTGCCAGCAGTATCAGGGGGGGCTACAATGAGCAGTTCTTC. Its protein is CASSIRGGYNEQFF.